The 14 T cell receptor beta chains listed next were all sequenced from one sample in a study of blood T cell repertoires in COVID-19 (TCRdb year 2020). Library generation was performed with the immunoSEQ multiplex PCR assay. This is the immuneACCESS table as TCRdb keeps it, with only in-frame sequences that have V and J called. A part of the clones is gone; compared with another copy, unresolved V genes explain less than half, and the rest is unexplained. The sample table records over 80,000 clones; 88% of these occur just once. Clones ranked in the top ten supply around 7.9% of the sample. The sequenced material came from peripheral blood. These receptors originate from a man between 65 and 79 years old with acute or convalescent COVID-19.

The chain carries TRBV28 and TRBJ1-2; D unresolved. V shed 7 bases and J shed 4 bases, with 7 bases lying between them. The CDR3 extends over 11 amino acids. The germline gives CDR1 MDHEN, CDR2 SYDVKM. The CDR3 spells CASTHGYGYTF. DNA for the CDR3: TGTGCCAGCACCCACGGCTATGGCTACACCTTC.

The chain links TRBV7-9 to TRBJ1-1, with 7 positions matching TRBD1. V shed 5 bases and J 1 base; nucleotides not matched to a gene: 7. Germline V CDR1 and CDR2: SEHNR, FQNEAQ (reference sequence). This CDR3 is 15 amino acids long. The CDR3 bases are TGTGCCAGCAGCGGGCCCGGGACAGCGAACACTGAAGCTTTCTTT. Its translation is CASSGPGTANTEAFF.

This sequence joins TRBV6-5 and TRBJ1-2; no firm D call. This CDR3 is built from 16 residues. Trimming left V 3 bases short and J 3 bases short, with 17 bases between. Germline-derived CDR1 and CDR2 are MNHEY and SVGAGI. In DNA form, the CDR3 reads TGTGCCAGCAGTTATCTCCGGGGAAGTTGGTACTATGGCTACACCTTC. The encoded protein is CASSYLRGSWYYGYTF.

This clone has just one count. V and J are TRBV14 and TRBJ1-2; TRBD1 might be the D (5 bases). Trimming took off 6 bases at V and 6 bases at J, with 14 bases between the two ends. From germline, CDR1 is SGHDN and CDR2 FVKESK. The CDR3 loop spans 13 amino acids. The CDR3 DNA reads as TGTGCCAGCAGTTTGGCAGGGTTGGATGGCTACACCTTC. This translates into CASSLAGLDGYTF.

This chain links TRBV6-5 with TRBJ1-6; D gene ambiguous. Trimming cost V 2 bases and J 9 bases, with 11 bases left between them. The CDR3 extends over 14 amino acids. Germline V gene sequence: CDR1 MNHEY, CDR2 SVGAGI. The CDR3 here is CASSYGAGFSPLHF. The CDR3 bases are TGTGCCAGCAGTTACGGTGCAGGTTTTTCACCCCTCCACTTT.

For this clone: A read error may produce the germline difference seen at one junction end. This chain connects TRBV6-2 or TRBV6-3 to TRBJ2-7; perhaps TRBD2 as D (5 bases). The germline V gene has CDR1 MNHEY and CDR2 SVGEGT. The CDR3 consists of 14 residues. CDR3 coding DNA: TGTGCCAGCAGCCCTGGCGGGTTTTCCGGACGTGGGCACTTC. Its protein is CASSPGGFSGRGHF.

V and J are TRBV10-3 and TRBJ2-3; D gene ambiguous. The CDR3 extends over 12 amino acids. The V gene's germline CDR1 is ENHRY and CDR2 SYGVKD. Trimming cost V 3 bases and J 11 bases, with 12 bases left between them. The CDR3 loop reads CAISESSPVQYF. CDR3 DNA: TGTGCCATCAGTGAAAGTAGCCCCGTGCAGTATTTT.

In its sample, this clone was seen a few times. The chain is built from TRBV12-3 or TRBV12-4 and TRBJ2-2; D possibly corresponds to TRBD2 (5 bases). CDR3 length: 13 residues. Trimming cost V 6 bases and J 7 bases, with 12 bases left between them. CDR3 loop: CASRPFRGGELFF. For the CDR3, the DNA is TGTGCCAGCAGACCCTTCCGGGGCGGGGAGCTGTTTTTT.

The CDR3 region is CASSLGTSNYEQYF. In nucleotides, the CDR3 is TGTGCCAGCAGCTTAGGGACTAGTAATTACGAGCAGTACTTC. The rearrangement links TRBV7-8 to TRBJ2-7, with TRBD2 identical over 7 bases. The CDR3 runs to 14 residues. The germline V gene has CDR1 SGHVS and CDR2 FQNEAQ. V shed 1 base and J 4 bases; nucleotides not matched to a gene: 4.

The chain recombines TRBV2 with TRBJ2-2; 7 bases fit TRBD1. The germline V gene has CDR1 SNHLY and CDR2 FYNNEI. The CDR3 length is 13 residues. V lost 6 bases to trimming and J lost 5 bases; unmatched junction nucleotides: 3. The CDR3 protein is CASSQQGTGELFF. For the CDR3, the DNA is TGTGCCAGCAGCCAACAGGGGACCGGGGAGCTGTTTTTT.

The V call is TRBV10-3, the J call TRBJ2-2, with TRBD1 matching over 8 bases. The CDR3 is made up of 14 amino acids. Germline CDR1 reads ENHRY; CDR2 reads SYGVKD. J lost 6 bases, V lost 0 bases, and 0 bases had no gene match. The CDR3: CAISESQGAGELFF. As DNA, the CDR3 is TGTGCCATCAGTGAGTCACAGGGGGCCGGGGAGCTGTTTTTT.

The chain employs TRBV18 and TRBJ1-2; tentative D call: TRBD1 (6 bases). Trimming cost V 3 bases and J 8 bases, with 13 bases left between them. Germline CDR1 and CDR2: KGHSH and LQKENI. This CDR3 spans 13 amino acids. CDR3 nucleotide sequence: TGTGCCAGCTCACCGAACAGGGATTTGGGCTACACCTTC. Its protein is CASSPNRDLGYTF.

This clone was counted once. CDR3 nucleotide sequence: TGTGCCAGCAGTTTCCCGGGACAATCTTGGGGCGAGCAGTACTTC. Translated, it gives CASSFPGQSWGEQYF. The chain carries TRBV5-4 and TRBJ2-7, with a possible D match to TRBD1 (6 bases). The CDR3 is 15 residues long. Trimming pared 5 bases from V and 6 bases from J, leaving 21 bases between. CDR1 is SGHNT and CDR2 is YYREEE in the germline V gene (reference sequence).

The V gene is TRBV3-1 (or the pseudogene TRBV3-2), the J gene TRBJ1-2; no clear D. The germline V gene encodes CDR1 LGHDT and CDR2 YNNKEL (reference sequence). CDR3 length: 13 residues. Trimming removed 0 bases from V and 4 bases from J, with 6 bases in between. CDR3 bases: TGTGCCAGCAGCCAAGACACAATCTATGGCTACACCTTC. Its translation: CASSQDTIYGYTF.